This note documents a single TCR beta chain sequence. No antigen is known for it. It has no much larger one-base neighbor in the sample; base qualities were not kept. This sample is drawn from a study of OX40 agonist ivuxolimab in advanced cancers. Some background on the complete study: Ivuxolimab was a fully human IgG2 agonistic monoclonal antibody targeting the costimulatory receptor OX40 (CD134). Among the roughly 52 dose-escalation patients, approximately 20 had hepatocellular carcinoma, roughly 15 melanoma, 9 renal cell carcinoma and 9 head and neck cancer. The paper reports the monotherapy dose-escalation portion (N of about 47 patients) of the phase I ivuxolimab trial. In the dose-escalation cohort, 82.7% of patients were male, and the mean age was around 60 years, with a range of about 23 to 85. Patients were allowed to have had prior anti-PD-1, anti-PD-L1 or anti-CTLA-4 therapy, and 40% of the dose-escalation patients had previously received checkpoint inhibitors. Intravenous ivuxolimab was administered to patients every 2 weeks at six dose levels: 0.01, 0.1, 0.3, 1.5, 3 and 10 mg/kg. The point of sequencing TCRbeta in the periphery was to test whether ivuxolimab changed TCR sequence diversity and drove clonal T-cell expansion. Three dose-escalation patients achieved partial responses, one with hepatocellular carcinoma and two with cutaneous melanoma. Overall results and qualifications from the work: Antigen specificity was not determined for the clonally expanded peripheral T cells. In the 0.1-3.0 mg/kg groups, partial responders had among the lowest normalized peripheral clonal expansion, particularly in CD8+ T cells. Low levels of normalized T-cell clonal expansion were also seen in some patients who did not respond. After ivuxolimab, CD8+ T cells had more expanded clones than CD4+ T cells on average. At doses of 0.1 to 3.0 mg/kg, clonal expansion of both CD4+ and CD8+ T cells in blood was seen between baseline and week 6.

For sequencing of the TCRbeta CDR3 region, genomic DNA was extracted from the sorted cells. The immunoSEQ Assay was used for sequencing of TCRbeta CDR3 regions. Held by TCRdb, this immuneACCESS table contains in-frame sequences only and omits some clones. Under half of the omission traces to an unresolved V gene where checked; the cause of the rest is unknown. The sample table contains 55,000 to 65,000 clones; only one count was recorded for 80% to 90% of them. The leading ten clones occupy 0.55% to 0.6% of the sample. V gives up 7 bases and J gives up 2 bases, and the segment between their germline ends measures 15 bases. From the cysteine up to the phenylalanine, the CDR3 has a length of 14 residues. The sequence is cut down to CDR3 DNA, 42 bases in frame from base 1. The germline V gene provides CDR1 SGHAT and CDR2 FQNNGV. Patients with a history of autoimmune disease or receiving systemic immunosuppression were excluded from the trial. Peripheral blood for TCR sequencing was drawn from every dose cohort at baseline, at cycle 4 day 1 and at cycle 7 day 1. The samples were taken from a phase I, first-in-human, multicenter, open-label dose-escalation trial of ivuxolimab. Adults with locally advanced or metastatic melanoma, renal cell, hepatocellular, or head and neck squamous cell carcinoma were enrolled in the trial. Before TCR sequencing, CD4+ T cells and CD8+ T cells were sorted from peripheral blood as separate populations.

The chain was built from TRBV11-2 and TRBJ2-7, with the D gene uncertain. This TCR was sampled from an adult with an advanced solid tumor such as melanoma, head and neck, liver or kidney cancer. The sample in question was CD4+ or CD8+ T cells sorted from blood, obtained in a trial of the OX40 agonist ivuxolimab. The nucleotide sequence is given as TGTGCCAGCACCCTTTTACCCGGAACCTACGAGCAGTACTTC. Its translation is CASTLLPGTYEQYF.